Included here is one TCR beta chain sequence, with context. The antigen this receptor binds is unknown. Base-call qualities are not available, and no considerably larger clone is one nucleotide away. CDR1 and CDR2 were assigned from the germline V gene (reference sequence) as SGHNT and YYREEE. CDR3 length: 15 amino acids, cysteine to phenylalanine. This entry keeps only the CDR3 DNA: 45 bases, framed from base 1. V loses 4 bases at its end and J loses 7 bases; junction bases beyond the gene matches: 7. The data originate from a study of radiation and T cells in renal cell carcinoma (dated by TCRdb to the early 2020s). Regarding the complete study: The samples were drawn from a clinical trial, where primary renal cell carcinomas were treated with 15 Gy of stereotactic body radiation therapy and then removed by nephrectomy 4 weeks afterward. A total of 50 or so samples underwent TCR beta sequencing, made up of roughly 26 tumors and about 27 peripheral blood samples. In the roughly 49 samples combined, some 4,000,000 unique CDR3 nucleotide sequences were found, encoding approximately 2,900,000 unique CDR3 amino acid sequences. What the study reported, not specific to this receptor: Top tumor clonotypes rose in blood from baseline to 2 weeks post-radiation, then contracted by 4 weeks, suggesting transient expansion of tumor-resident clones. Because pretreatment tumor biopsies were not available, the study could not determine whether clonotypes were already present within the tumor at baseline. With a single-armed trial design, the study had no way to address how radiation dose or scheduling affects the TCR repertoire. Tracking of blood repertoire dynamics stopped at roughly four weeks after treatment, with no follow-up past that point.

The sample's time point label, in plain terms: blood 2 weeks post-SBRT. The sample's treatment or condition label, decoded: 15 Gy SBRT to primary tumor, nephrectomy 4 weeks later. To follow tumor-enriched clonotypes, serial peripheral blood was collected from radiation-treated patients at baseline and at 2 weeks and 4 weeks after SBRT. Every patient had renal cell carcinoma of clear cell pathology. The QIAamp DNA Blood Mini Kit (Qiagen) was used to prepare genomic DNA for TCR sequencing. Only samples passing all quality control checks were included in the analyses. TCR beta libraries were generated from genomic DNA with the immunoSEQ kit, following the manufacturer's recommendations. To prepare libraries, a first multiplex PCR with proprietary primers was run, followed by a second PCR that added unique barcodes, and a bead cleanup was done after each round. A positive control reaction and a negative control reaction, both provided in the kit, were run with every batch of samples. The final libraries were assessed on an Agilent 4200 TapeStation D1000 ScreenTape, pooled by volume, and quantified by qPCR. An Illumina NextSeq500 fitted with a MidOutput 150-cycle cartridge performed the sequencing, running 156 Read1 cycles and 15 Index1 cycles with the kit's custom primers. The pooled library was loaded at 1.0 pM with approximately 18% PhiX control spiked in. Under the source paper's analysis protocol: Vendor-processed data were analyzed in R, with a clonotype defined as all T cells sharing the same CDR3 nucleotide sequence. For clone abundance analyses, frequencies were normalized to the 10,000 most abundant clones per sample. Public T cell clones, which averaged fewer than five per sample, were removed prior to analysis. An abundance difference of at least 32-fold between compartments was the criterion for calling clonotypes tumor-enriched or baseline blood-enriched. A beta-binomial differential abundance model was used to identify clonotypes that were expanded or contracted between blood time points. Tumor-blood repertoire similarity was measured with the Baroni-Urbani and Buser coefficient, and group comparisons used two-tailed Wilcoxon tests in R. TCRdb retrieved this table from immuneACCESS and kept in-frame rearrangements only. Not all clones are present; in checked studies, unresolved V genes account for under half, and no reason is known for the remainder. The DNA was the basis for D and trimming; V, J and clone size are from that table. The sample table holds fewer than 150,000 clones, of which 88% were seen once. The ten largest clonotypes hold 4.5% to 7.5% of the sample.

The V gene is TRBV5-4 and the J gene is TRBJ1-6; TRBD1 lines up with 8 middle nucleotides. This TCR came from a woman in her seventies with renal cell carcinoma. The starting material was blood, obtained from a patient whose treatment included radiotherapy and nephrectomy. The DNA reads TGTGCCAGCAGCACCTATCAGGGGGCGAATTCACCCCTCCACTTT. Translated, it gives CASSTYQGANSPLHF.